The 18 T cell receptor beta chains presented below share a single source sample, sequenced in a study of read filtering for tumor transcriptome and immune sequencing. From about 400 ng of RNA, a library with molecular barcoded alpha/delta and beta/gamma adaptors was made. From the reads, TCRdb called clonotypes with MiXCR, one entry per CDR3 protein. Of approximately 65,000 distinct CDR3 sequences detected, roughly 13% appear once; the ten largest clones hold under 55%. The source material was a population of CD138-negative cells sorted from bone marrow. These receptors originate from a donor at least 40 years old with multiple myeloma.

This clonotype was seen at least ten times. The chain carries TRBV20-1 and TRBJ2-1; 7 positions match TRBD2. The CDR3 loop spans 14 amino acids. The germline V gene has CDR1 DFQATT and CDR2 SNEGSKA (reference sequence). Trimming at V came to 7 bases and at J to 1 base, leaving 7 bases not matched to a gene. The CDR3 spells CSVHGRESYNEQFF. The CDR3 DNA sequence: TGCAGTGTCCATGGGAGGGAGTCCTACAATGAGCAGTTCTTC.

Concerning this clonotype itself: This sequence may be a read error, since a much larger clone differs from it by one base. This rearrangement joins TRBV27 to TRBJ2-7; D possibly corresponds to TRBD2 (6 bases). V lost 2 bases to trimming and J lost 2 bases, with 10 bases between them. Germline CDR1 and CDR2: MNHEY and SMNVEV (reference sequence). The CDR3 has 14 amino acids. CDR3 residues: CASSLLSSAYEQYF. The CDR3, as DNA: TGTGCCAGCAGTTTACTATCTAGCGCCTACGAGCAGTACTTC.

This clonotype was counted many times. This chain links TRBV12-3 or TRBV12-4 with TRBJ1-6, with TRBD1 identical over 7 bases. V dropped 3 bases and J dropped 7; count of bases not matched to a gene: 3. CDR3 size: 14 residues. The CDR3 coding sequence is TGTGCCAGCAGTTTCCACAGGGGAAATTCACCCCTCCACTTT. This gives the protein CASSFHRGNSPLHF.

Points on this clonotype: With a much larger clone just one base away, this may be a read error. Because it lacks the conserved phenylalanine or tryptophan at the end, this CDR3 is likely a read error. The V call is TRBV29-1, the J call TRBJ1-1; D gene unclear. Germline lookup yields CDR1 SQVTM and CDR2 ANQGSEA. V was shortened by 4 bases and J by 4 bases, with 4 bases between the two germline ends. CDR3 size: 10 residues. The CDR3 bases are TGCAGCGTTGGGGGCACTGAAGCTTTCTCT. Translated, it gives CSVGGTEAFS.

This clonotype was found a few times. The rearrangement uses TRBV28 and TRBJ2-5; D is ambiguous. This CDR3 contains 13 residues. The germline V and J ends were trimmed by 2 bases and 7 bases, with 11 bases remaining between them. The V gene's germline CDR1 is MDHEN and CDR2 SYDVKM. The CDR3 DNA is TGTGCCAGCAGTTTAGACTTGTTGGGGACCCAGTACTTC. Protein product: CASSLDLLGTQYF.

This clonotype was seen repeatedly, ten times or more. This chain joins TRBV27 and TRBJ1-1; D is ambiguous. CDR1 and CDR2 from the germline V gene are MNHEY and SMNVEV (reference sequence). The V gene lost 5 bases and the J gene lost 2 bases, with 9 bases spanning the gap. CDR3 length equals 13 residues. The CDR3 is CASSLYGNTEAFF. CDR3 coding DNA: TGTGCCAGCAGTCTCTACGGTAACACTGAAGCTTTCTTT.

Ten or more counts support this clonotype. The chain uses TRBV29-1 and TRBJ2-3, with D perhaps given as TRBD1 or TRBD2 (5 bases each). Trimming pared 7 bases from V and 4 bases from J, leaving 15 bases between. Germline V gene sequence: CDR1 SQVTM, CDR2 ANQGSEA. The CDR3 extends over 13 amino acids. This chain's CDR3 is CSATPGGSDTQYF. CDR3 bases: TGCAGCGCTACCCCTGGGGGATCAGATACGCAGTATTTT.

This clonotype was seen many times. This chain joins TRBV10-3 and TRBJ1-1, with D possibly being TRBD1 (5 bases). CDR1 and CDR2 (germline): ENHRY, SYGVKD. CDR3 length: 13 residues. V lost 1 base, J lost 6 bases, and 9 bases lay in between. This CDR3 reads CAISEYRQSEAFF. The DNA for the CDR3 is TGTGCCATCAGTGAGTATCGACAGTCTGAAGCTTTCTTT.

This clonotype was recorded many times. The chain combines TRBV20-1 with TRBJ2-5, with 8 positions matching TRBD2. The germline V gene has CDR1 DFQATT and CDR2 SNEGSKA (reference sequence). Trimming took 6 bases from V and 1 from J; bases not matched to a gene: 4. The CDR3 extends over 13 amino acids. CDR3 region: CSALGTSQETQYF. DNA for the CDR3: TGCAGTGCACTGGGGACTAGCCAAGAGACCCAGTACTTC.

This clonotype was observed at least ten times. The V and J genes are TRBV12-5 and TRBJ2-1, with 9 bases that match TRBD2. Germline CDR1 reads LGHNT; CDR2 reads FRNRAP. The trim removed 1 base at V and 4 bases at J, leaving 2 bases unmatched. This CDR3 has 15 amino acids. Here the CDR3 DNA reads TGTGCTAGTGGTTTGGGACTAGCGGCTTACAATGAGCAGTTCTTC. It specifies CASGLGLAAYNEQFF.

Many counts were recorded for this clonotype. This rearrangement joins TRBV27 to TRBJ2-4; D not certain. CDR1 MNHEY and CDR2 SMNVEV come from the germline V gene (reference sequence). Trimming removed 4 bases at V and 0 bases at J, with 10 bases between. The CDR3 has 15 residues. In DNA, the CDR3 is TGTGCCAGCAGTTCCGGATACTTAGCCAAAAACATTCAGTACTTC. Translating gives CASSSGYLAKNIQYF.

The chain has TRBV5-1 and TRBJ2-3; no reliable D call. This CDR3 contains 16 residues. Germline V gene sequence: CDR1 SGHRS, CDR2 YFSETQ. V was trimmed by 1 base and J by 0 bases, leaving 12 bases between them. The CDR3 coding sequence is TGCGCCAGCAGCTTGTCACTATTACCTAGCACAGATACGCAGTATTTT. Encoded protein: CASSLSLLPSTDTQYF.

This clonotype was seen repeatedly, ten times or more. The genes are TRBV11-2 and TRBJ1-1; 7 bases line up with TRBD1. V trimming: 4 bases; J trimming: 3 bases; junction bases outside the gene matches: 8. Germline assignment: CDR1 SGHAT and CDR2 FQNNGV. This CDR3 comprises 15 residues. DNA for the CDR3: TGTGCCAGCAGCTCTCCGGACAGGTTTTACACTGAAGCTTTCTTT. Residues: CASSSPDRFYTEAFF.

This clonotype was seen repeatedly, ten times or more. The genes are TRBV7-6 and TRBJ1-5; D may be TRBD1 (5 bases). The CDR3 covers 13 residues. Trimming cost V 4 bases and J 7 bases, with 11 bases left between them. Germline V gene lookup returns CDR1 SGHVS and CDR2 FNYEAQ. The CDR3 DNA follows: TGTGCCAGCAGCTCCACTGGGGGGCAGCCCCAGCATTTT. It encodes CASSSTGGQPQHF.

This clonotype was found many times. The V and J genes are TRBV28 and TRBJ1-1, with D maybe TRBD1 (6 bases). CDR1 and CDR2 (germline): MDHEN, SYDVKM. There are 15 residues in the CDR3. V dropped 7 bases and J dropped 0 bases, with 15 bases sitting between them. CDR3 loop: CASILVGGMNTEAFF. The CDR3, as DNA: TGTGCCAGCATCCTTGTAGGGGGAATGAACACTGAAGCTTTCTTT.

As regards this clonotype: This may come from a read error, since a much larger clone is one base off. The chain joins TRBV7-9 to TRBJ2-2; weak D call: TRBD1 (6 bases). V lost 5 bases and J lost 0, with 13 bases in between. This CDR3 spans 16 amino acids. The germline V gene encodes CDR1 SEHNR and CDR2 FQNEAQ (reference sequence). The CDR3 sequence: CASSLDRTTNTGELFF. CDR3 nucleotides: TGTGCCAGCAGCCTCGACAGGACAACGAACACCGGGGAGCTGTTTTTT.

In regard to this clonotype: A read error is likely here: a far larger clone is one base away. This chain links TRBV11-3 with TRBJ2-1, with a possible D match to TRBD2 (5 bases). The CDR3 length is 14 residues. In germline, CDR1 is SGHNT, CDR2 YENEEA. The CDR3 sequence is CACSLTASNNEQFF. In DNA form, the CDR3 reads TGTGCCTGCAGCTTAACCGCTAGCAACAATGAGCAGTTCTTC.

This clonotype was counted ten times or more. CDR3: CASSLVRDSEQYF. The CDR3, as DNA: TGTGCCAGCAGTTTAGTCCGGGACAGCGAGCAGTACTTC. The chain carries TRBV12-3 or TRBV12-4 and TRBJ2-7, with 7 bases aligning to TRBD1. J lost 6 bases, V lost 1 base, and 3 bases had no gene match. The CDR3 is 13 amino acids.